A single sample is the source of the 23 T cell receptor beta chains below, sequenced in a study of cytomegalovirus exposure and HLA in healthy donors. PCR was performed using 60 Vbeta and 13 Jbeta primers. Libraries were prepared by immunoSEQ multiplex PCR; TCRdb keeps only in-frame clonotypes and omits some of them. Its table records approximately 72,000 clones. The sequencing input was PBMCs. The receptors derive from a man in his forties in good health and CMV-seronegative.

V usage is TRBV6-1 and J usage is TRBJ2-5; no definite D call. The CDR3 loop spans 13 amino acids. Trimming shortened V by 7 bases and J by 5 bases, and 14 bases separated the two germline ends. Germline CDR1 is MNHNS and CDR2 is SASEGT. The DNA of the CDR3 is TGTGCCAGCAAGAGAGGCCCAAGCGAGACCCAGTACTTC. Its protein product is CASKRGPSETQYF.

The genes are TRBV2 and TRBJ2-2; weak D call: TRBD2 (6 bases). In germline, CDR1 is SNHLY, CDR2 FYNNEI. This CDR3 has 15 residues. Trimming took 8 bases from V and 4 from J, leaving 17 bases between them. For the CDR3, the DNA is TGTGCCAGCTCACCCGGGACTCGATCCACCGGGGAGCTGTTTTTT. Amino acids: CASSPGTRSTGELFF.

The chain links TRBV5-5 to TRBJ1-6; 9 bases are a match to TRBD1. The junction had 8 bases not matched to a gene; V was cut back by 4 bases and J by 6 bases. This CDR3 contains 16 residues. Germline CDR1 SGHKS, CDR2 YYEKEE (reference sequence). In DNA form, the CDR3 reads TGTGCCAGCAGCCTACCGGCGACAGGGGGTAATTCACCCCTCCACTTT. It encodes CASSLPATGGNSPLHF. The full variable domain, with the rest looked up from reference TRBV5-5 and TRBJ1-6, is DAGVTQSPTHLIKTRGQQVTLRCSPISGHKSVSWYQQVLGQGPQFIFQYYEKEERGRGNFPDRFSARQFPNYSSELNVNALLLGDSALYLCASSLPATGGNSPLHFGNGTRLTVT.

The rearrangement joins TRBV10-3 to TRBJ1-2, with 12 bases matching TRBD1. With 10 bases clipped from V and 4 bases from J, the junction kept 4 bases outside the gene matches. The germline CDR1 and CDR2 sequences are ENHRY and SYGVKD. This CDR3 is built from 13 residues. In nucleotides, the CDR3 is TGTGCCACCAAGGGACAGGGGGCCTATGGCTACACCTTC. It specifies CATKGQGAYGYTF.

The V and J genes are TRBV5-6 and TRBJ2-7; D possibly corresponds to TRBD2 (5 bases). The CDR3 sequence is 15 residues long. CDR1 is SGHDT, CDR2 YYEEEE, per germline. The V and J ends lost 3 bases and 2 bases respectively, with 15 bases between them. The CDR3 DNA follows: TGTGCCAGCAGCTCGCTCCGGGGAAACCCCTACGAGCAGTACTTC. This sequence encodes CASSSLRGNPYEQYF.

The chain combines TRBV6-5 with TRBJ1-5, with D tentatively TRBD1 (5 bases). Germline loops: CDR1 MNHEY, CDR2 SVGAGI. The V end lost 4 bases, the J end lost 2 bases, and 9 bases lay between the germline ends. This CDR3 is 14 amino acids long. The CDR3: CASSLVGGNQPQHF. DNA for the CDR3: TGTGCCAGCAGTTTGGTAGGGGGCAATCAGCCCCAGCATTTT.

The gene calls are TRBV4-2 and TRBJ2-1; 7 bases are a match to TRBD1. CDR3 length equals 15 residues. V lost 4 bases and J lost 7; bases outside the gene matches: 10. Per germline, CDR1 LGHNA and CDR2 YNFKEQ. The DNA for the CDR3 is TGTGCCAGCAGCCGAGGGACAGAGGATTGGAATGAGCAGTTCTTC. Protein product: CASSRGTEDWNEQFF.

The chain couples TRBV21-1 to TRBJ1-4; the table assigns TRBD1, which was not confirmed against the DNA. TRBV21-1 is recorded as a pseudogene. The CDR3 runs to 15 residues. CDR3 sequence reads: CASSKEAQGLEKLFF. CDR3 nucleotide sequence: TGTGCCAGCAGCAAAGAGGCGCAGGGCCTGGAAAAACTGTTTTTT.

The CDR3, as DNA: TGTGCCAGCAAGTCACAGCCCAACTCCTACGAGCAGTACTTC. This codes for CASKSQPNSYEQYF. The chain employs TRBV6-1 and TRBJ2-7; no reliable D call. The length of the CDR3 is 14 residues. Germline V gene sequence: CDR1 MNHNS, CDR2 SASEGT. Trimming took off 7 bases at V and 0 bases at J, with 13 bases between the two ends.

The genes are TRBV5-6 and TRBJ2-1; D is possibly TRBD2 (5 bases). The CDR3 consists of 15 residues. Trimming removed 1 base from V and 3 bases from J, with 11 bases in between. Germline lookup yields CDR1 SGHDT and CDR2 YYEEEE. CDR3 loop: CASSLLSSLYNEQFF. As DNA, the CDR3 is TGTGCCAGCAGCTTGCTATCTAGCCTCTACAATGAGCAGTTCTTC.

Notes on this clone: Within the sample, other DNA sequences also encode this same CDR3. This chain's CDR3 is CASSLASGGRNEQFF. The DNA of the CDR3 is TGTGCCAGCAGCTTGGCTAGCGGGGGGAGGAATGAGCAGTTCTTC. V and J are TRBV7-9 and TRBJ2-1, with 11 bases aligning to TRBD2. Germline-derived CDR1 and CDR2 are SEHNR and FQNEAQ (reference sequence). J gave up 7 bases and V 3 bases, and 5 bases lay outside the gene matches. This CDR3 is 15 amino acids long.

The chain uses TRBV4-1 and TRBJ1-6; a weak D match, TRBD1 (5 bases). CDR1 and CDR2 (germline): MGHRA, YSYEKL. CDR3 length equals 16 residues. The V and J ends lost 0 bases and 7 bases respectively, with 13 bases between them. The CDR3 spells CASSQESRVVNSPLHF. The CDR3 DNA sequence: TGCGCCAGCAGCCAAGAATCCAGGGTCGTCAATTCACCCCTCCACTTT.

The CDR3 protein is CASTGGRYEQYF. CDR3 coding DNA: TGCGCCAGCACTGGGGGCCGTTACGAGCAGTACTTC. The genes are TRBV10-2 and TRBJ2-7; possibly TRBD1 for D (6 bases). Trimming took 7 bases from V and 4 from J, leaving 11 bases between them. Germline V gene data show CDR1 as WSHSY and CDR2 as SAAADI. The CDR3 loop spans 12 amino acids.

V and J are TRBV18 and TRBJ1-1; D may be TRBD1 (5 bases). Germline V gives CDR1 KGHSH, CDR2 LQKENI. This CDR3 has 15 residues. Trimming left V 4 bases short and J 6 bases short, with 18 bases between. CDR3 loop: CASSLYGQGRAEAFF. In nucleotides, the CDR3 is TGTGCCAGCTCACTCTACGGGCAGGGCAGGGCTGAAGCTTTCTTT.

V gene TRBV10-2 combines with J gene TRBJ2-7; D gene unclear. V shed 0 bases and J shed 4 bases, with 10 bases lying between them. The germline gives CDR1 WSHSY, CDR2 SAAADI. This CDR3 has 14 amino acids. Here the CDR3 reads CASSESEQIYEQYF. CDR3 sequence (DNA): TGCGCCAGCAGTGAGTCCGAACAGATTTACGAGCAGTACTTC.

The J gene is TRBJ2-7, the V gene TRBV19; 11 bases fit TRBD1. The CDR3 runs to 14 residues. The germline V gene has CDR1 LNHDA and CDR2 SQIVND (reference sequence). With V trimmed by 6 bases and J by 2 bases, 3 bases remained unmatched. As DNA, the CDR3 is TGTGCCAGTAGAGGGACAGGGGGGGCCTACGAGCAGTACTTC. It specifies CASRGTGGAYEQYF.

Of note for this clone: An end of the junction does not agree with germline; a read error may underlie this. The V call is TRBV6-1, the J call TRBJ1-2; D might be TRBD1 (5 bases). CDR1 is MNHNS, CDR2 SASEGT, per germline. The CDR3 runs to 14 residues. The CDR3 region is CASSESGLIYDYTF. For the CDR3, the DNA is TGTGCCAGCAGTGAGTCGGGACTGATTTATGACTACACCTTC.

This rearrangement joins TRBV6-1 to TRBJ1-6; D gene ambiguous. Germline V gene data show CDR1 as MNHNS and CDR2 as SASEGT. The length of the CDR3 is 15 residues. V lost 5 bases to trimming and J lost 0 bases, with 8 bases between them. CDR3 nucleotide sequence: TGTGCCAGCAGTTTAGGGAGCTCCTATAATTCACCCCTCCACTTT. Translated: CASSLGSSYNSPLHF.

This chain uses TRBV28 with TRBJ1-5, with a possible D match to TRBD1 (6 bases). V lost 3 bases and J 7 bases, leaving 13 bases between the germline ends. This CDR3 contains 14 residues. The germline CDR1 and CDR2 sequences are MDHEN and SYDVKM. The CDR3, as DNA: TGTGCCAGCAGTTTCCTTTCCAGGGGCCAGCCCCAGCATTTT. It encodes CASSFLSRGQPQHF.

This chain uses TRBV6-1 with TRBJ1-1; the match to TRBD1 covers 10 bases. Germline V CDR1 and CDR2: MNHNS, SASEGT. V was clipped by 4 bases and J by 7 bases; unmatched bases: 3. CDR3 length: 13 amino acids. The CDR3 DNA sequence: TGTGCCAGCAGTGGGACAGGGGGTTATGAAGCTTTCTTT. Its protein product is CASSGTGGYEAFF.

The chain recombines TRBV6-1 with TRBJ1-1; D gene uncertain. The CDR3 sequence is 16 residues long. Germline lookup yields CDR1 MNHNS and CDR2 SASEGT. V dropped 1 base and J dropped 0 bases, with 12 bases sitting between them. The DNA for the CDR3 is TGTGCCAGCAGTGAAGTTCGGTATCGTATGAACACTGAAGCTTTCTTT. It yields the protein CASSEVRYRMNTEAFF.

V is TRBV7-9 and J is TRBJ1-4; 10 nucleotides match TRBD1. Per germline, CDR1 SEHNR and CDR2 FQNEAQ (reference sequence). V lost 4 bases to trimming and J lost 7 bases; unmatched junction nucleotides: 6. There are 15 residues in the CDR3. For the CDR3, the DNA is TGTGCCAGCAGCTATGGACAGGGGGAATTTGAAAAACTGTTTTTT. The encoded protein is CASSYGQGEFEKLFF.

CDR3 residues: CASSPRGGNSPLHF. DNA for the CDR3: TGTGCCAGCAGTCCGAGGGGGGGAAATTCACCCCTCCACTTT. The gene calls are TRBV27 and TRBJ1-6, with D possibly being TRBD1 (6 bases). Trimming left V 5 bases short and J 7 bases short, with 12 bases between. The CDR3 is 14 residues long. CDR1 and CDR2 (germline): MNHEY, SMNVEV (reference sequence).